These T cell receptor beta chains were read from a single sample in a study of T cell responses to AZD1222 COVID-19 vaccine. Assay used: immunoSEQ multiplex PCR; TCRdb lists only in-frame clones, some missing. The sample has approximately 100,000 clones; 85% are singletons. Sample: peripheral blood, taken 28 days after the second AZD1222 dose. Source of these receptors: an adult who received the AZD1222 COVID-19 vaccine. The CDR3 runs from the conserved cysteine through the conserved F or W. D genes are given only for firm matches. Expanded clones get a size class; other rows say once, few or many, or leave the size out.

j_gene,v_gene,abundance,d_gene,CDR3aa,CDR3nt
TRBJ2-1,TRBV18,NA,NA,CASSPPYNRNEQFF,TGTGCCAGCTCACCACCGTATAACCGGAATGAGCAGTTCTTC
TRBJ2-7,TRBV4-2,NA,TRBD2,CASSQEGTSGSYEQYF,TGTGCCAGCAGCCAAGAGGGGACTAGCGGGAGCTACGAGCAGTACTTC
TRBJ2-7,TRBV9,few,NA,CASSVGGGPVYEQYF,TGTGCCAGCAGCGTTGGGGGCGGCCCTGTTTACGAGCAGTACTTC
TRBJ2-1,TRBV7-3,NA,TRBD2,CASSLIAGGGNEQFF,TGTGCCAGCAGCTTAATAGCGGGAGGTGGGAATGAGCAGTTCTTC
TRBJ2-7,TRBV9,many,NA,CASSVGDHGEQYF,TGTGCCAGCAGCGTAGGGGACCATGGGGAGCAGTACTTC
TRBJ2-7,TRBV5-1,NA,TRBD1,CASSLRTGGDEQYF,TGCGCCAGCAGCTTAAGGACAGGGGGCGACGAGCAGTACTTC
TRBJ2-2,TRBV7-3,NA,NA,CASSSRISGELFF,TGTGCCAGCAGCTCCAGGATTTCTGGGGAGCTGTTTTTT
TRBJ2-6,TRBV4-2,NA,NA,CASSHGPFSGANVLTF,TGTGCCAGCAGCCACGGCCCGTTCTCTGGGGCCAACGTCCTGACTTTC
TRBJ2-1,TRBV28,NA,TRBD2,CASSLYLRTSGTDEQFF,TGTGCCAGCAGTTTATACCTTCGGACTAGCGGGACCGATGAGCAGTTCTTC
TRBJ2-3,TRBV4-3,NA,NA,CASSQEIIGTDTQYF,TGCGCCAGCAGCCAAGAAATTATCGGAACCGATACGCAGTATTTT
TRBJ1-6,TRBV28,few,NA,CASSPARVGSPLHF,TGTGCCAGCAGCCCGGCCAGGGTCGGTTCACCCCTCCACTTT
TRBJ1-6,TRBV2,NA,NA,CASSVGGGSSPLHF,TGTGCCAGCAGTGTTGGGGGGGGGAGTTCACCCCTCCACTTT
TRBJ2-1,TRBV7-9,NA,NA,CASSQVRPGGSYNEQFF,TGTGCCAGCAGCCAGGTTCGTCCCGGCGGTTCCTACAATGAGCAGTTCTTC
TRBJ2-3,TRBV19,once,TRBD2,CASRRTSGRAADTQYF,TGTGCCAGTAGGCGGACTAGCGGGAGGGCCGCAGATACGCAGTATTTT
TRBJ1-4,TRBV3-1/TRBV3-2,NA,TRBD1,CASSISPGGLFF,TGTGCCAGCAGCATCTCCCCAGGGGGACTGTTTTTT
TRBJ2-5,TRBV7-2,NA,TRBD1,CASSTQGSGETQYF,TGTGCCAGCAGCACACAGGGGTCCGGAGAGACCCAGTACTTC
TRBJ1-2,TRBV19,once,TRBD1,CASSSNRGHYGYTF,TGTGCCAGTAGTTCAAACAGGGGTCACTATGGCTACACCTTC
TRBJ2-1,TRBV30,NA,TRBD1,CAWNSGQVLGAEQFF,TGTGCCTGGAATTCTGGACAGGTCCTCGGAGCTGAGCAGTTCTTC
TRBJ2-5,TRBV20-1,NA,TRBD2,CSASSLAGRQETQYF,TGCAGTGCTAGTTCCTTAGCGGGGAGACAAGAGACCCAGTACTTC
TRBJ1-2,TRBV18,NA,NA,CASSPAGSKFIGYTF,TGTGCCAGCTCACCGGCTGGCAGTAAATTTATTGGCTACACCTTC
TRBJ1-1,TRBV5-6,NA,NA,CASNPLQGSEAFF,TGTGCCAGCAACCCACTACAGGGTTCCGAAGCTTTCTTT
TRBJ1-5,TRBV4-2,once,TRBD1,CASSQDGRQGARGSNQPQHF,TGTGCCAGCAGCCAAGATGGGCGACAGGGGGCGCGGGGTAGCAATCAGCCCCAGCATTTT
TRBJ2-1,TRBV19,NA,NA,CASSRGSSYNEQFF,TGTGCCAGTAGCCGGGGGTCCTCCTACAATGAGCAGTTCTTC
TRBJ1-4,TRBV19,NA,NA,CASSQQGTNEKLFF,TGTGCCAGTAGTCAACAGGGTACTAATGAAAAACTGTTTTTT
TRBJ2-7,TRBV9,NA,TRBD2,CASSVAGTSSYEQYF,TGTGCCAGCAGCGTAGCCGGGACTAGCTCCTACGAGCAGTACTTC
TRBJ2-7,TRBV20-1,NA,TRBD2,CSASPPGTRSSYEQYF,TGCAGTGCTAGTCCGCCCGGGACTAGGAGCTCCTACGAGCAGTACTTC
TRBJ1-6,TRBV14,NA,NA,CASSPDARVYSPLHF,TGTGCCAGCAGCCCAGACGCCAGGGTGTATTCACCCCTCCACTTT